This TCR beta chain was sequenced for a study of tumor and adjacent non-tumor tissue in lung cancer. In the study overall: There were approximately twelve adenocarcinoma, a couple of squamous cell carcinoma and 1 small cell lung cancer cases. Stage I to III disease affected approximately 11 men and about 5 women aged roughly 31 to 80.

This sample's RNA came from whole unsorted tissue. The normal lung tissue was taken more than 3 cm from the tumor edge. Donors were chemotherapy-naive, newly diagnosed lung cancer surgical patients in China, August–late 2014. Points from the study as a whole: Compared with tumor, normal lung showed significantly lower TCR diversity.

The library came from three nested PCR rounds adapted from ARM-PCR protocols. Each CDR3 protein gets one entry after TCRdb re-called the multiplex PCR reads with MiXCR. The sample comprises tens of thousands of distinct CDR3 sequences, roughly 80% of which are singletons, and about 47% rests with the top ten. V shed 4 bases, J shed 2 bases, and the junction held 5 bases outside the gene matches. Germline CDR1 and CDR2: DFQATT and SNEGSKA (reference sequence). The CDR3 runs 16 residues. About this clonotype: The antigen remains unidentified. A single base separates this from a much larger clone, so it may be a read error.

The clonotype was recovered from a man in his sixties with non-small cell lung cancer. The source material was distant non-tumor lung tissue. The chain combines TRBV20-1 with TRBJ2-2, with TRBD1 identical over 12 bases. CDR3 region: CSAMGTGGQNTGELFF. The DNA of the CDR3 is TGCAGTGCTATGGGGACAGGGGGCCAAAACACCGGGGAGCTGTTTTTT.